Each of the 9 T cell receptor beta chains below was sequenced from the same sample in a study of CD4 and CD8 cells across lung adenocarcinoma regions. One entry per CDR3 protein, called by TCRdb with MiXCR from the PCR reads. The table lists around 27,000 distinct CDR3 sequences, approximately 51% of them singletons. Sequencing input: CD8+ T cells from the center of a lung tumor. These receptor sequences come from a male donor with lung adenocarcinoma. The CD4 and CD8 labels of this study may be unreliable.

This clonotype was seen once. One end of the junction fails to match germline, which may point to a read error. The chain recombines TRBV27 with TRBJ2-3; D is perhaps TRBD1 (5 bases). The CDR3 consists of 11 residues. Germline V CDR1 and CDR2: MNHEY, SMNVEV (reference sequence). The CDR3 DNA reads TGTGGGGGCAGTGTCCAAGATACGCAGTATTTC. The encoded protein is CGGSVQDTQYF.

J is TRBJ2-5 and V is TRBV7-2, with a weak D call TRBD2 (6 bases). Germline V gene sequence: CDR1 SGHTA, CDR2 FQGNSA. V was trimmed by 6 bases and J by 5 bases, leaving 16 bases between them. The CDR3 spans 14 residues. CDR3 bases: TGTGCCAGCAGACGCGGTCCGGCGGGGGAGACCCAGTACTTC. Encoded protein: CASRRGPAGETQYF.

V usage is TRBV5-1 and J usage is TRBJ2-2, with 15 positions matching TRBD2. Germline assignment: CDR1 SGHRS and CDR2 YFSETQ. The V and J ends lost 4 bases and 4 bases, in that order; junction bases with no gene match: 8. This CDR3 contains 18 residues. CDR3 DNA sequence: TGCGCCAGCAGCCCAGGACTAGCGGGAGGGCAGGGCACCGGGGAGCTGTTTTTT. It encodes CASSPGLAGGQGTGELFF.

V usage is TRBV27 and J usage is TRBJ2-3; D might be TRBD1 or TRBD2, each matching 6 bases. V was trimmed by 1 base and J by 2 bases, leaving 16 bases between them. This CDR3 contains 17 residues. Germline V CDR1 and CDR2: MNHEY, SMNVEV (reference sequence). CDR3 sequence reads: CASSLLGGLAATDTQYF. The CDR3 DNA reads TGTGCCAGCAGTTTATTAGGGGGGCTGGCGGCCACAGATACGCAGTATTTT.

This clonotype was observed a single time. This chain uses TRBV12-3 or TRBV12-4 with TRBJ1-1; possibly TRBD1 for D (5 bases). V shed 1 base and J shed 4 bases, with 16 bases lying between them. The CDR3 is made up of 16 amino acids. In nucleotides, the CDR3 is TGTGCCAGCAGTTTAGGGCCAGGGACGGGGGGCACTGAAGCTTTCTTT. It yields the protein CASSLGPGTGGTEAFF.

This clonotype was seen many times. Given a much more abundant clone one base away, this may be a read error. CDR3 coding DNA: TGTGCCAGCAGTTCACGTAGCGGAGCGGGGAATGAGCAGTACTTC. The encoded protein is CASSSRSGAGNEQYF. The J gene is TRBJ2-5, the V gene TRBV6-5; 7 bases map to TRBD2. Trimming removed 4 bases from V and 11 bases from J; junction bases left unmatched: 16. Germline V CDR1 and CDR2: MNHEY, SVGAGI. The CDR3 consists of 15 residues.

In this sample, this clonotype turned up a few times. V gene TRBV6-1 combines with J gene TRBJ2-6; TRBD2 agrees at 11 bases. The CDR3 covers 18 residues. V lost 7 bases and J lost 1; bases outside the gene matches: 9. Germline lookup yields CDR1 MNHNS and CDR2 SASEGT. CDR3 protein: CASTLVAGGPSGANVLTF. CDR3 DNA sequence: TGTGCCAGCACCTTGGTAGCGGGAGGGCCGTCTGGGGCCAACGTCCTGACTTTC.

The genes are TRBV6-1 and TRBJ2-5, with D perhaps TRBD2 (5 bases). The J call may be faulty, since TRBJ2-7 better matches the DNA end. Germline V lookup: CDR1 MNHNS, CDR2 SASEGT. The CDR3 has 13 amino acids. CDR3 loop: CASSDPGTYEQYF. In nucleotides, the CDR3 is TGTGCCAGCAGTGACCCCGGGACCTACGAGCAGTACTTC.

In this sample, this clonotype turned up once. The rearrangement links TRBV9 to TRBJ2-1, with a possible D match to TRBD1 (5 bases). The last part of the DNA fits TRBJ2-5 better; the J call may be wrong. CDR3 length equals 15 residues. Per germline, CDR1 SGDLS and CDR2 YYNGEE. The CDR3 bases are TGTGCCAGCAGCGTAGAAGGGGATCCGGAAGAGACCCAGTACTTC. It is translated as CASSVEGDPEETQYF.